The text below deals with one T cell receptor beta chain. The antigen is not known. The data were obtained in a study of T cell responses to AZD1222 COVID-19 vaccine. General study points: It was only a handful of AZD1222 recipients who were seropositive at baseline. The study found Spike-specific TCR breadth and depth rose after two AZD1222 doses. Donors were largely white British and mainly female; clonal diversity was possibly underestimated.

Sequencing used immunoSEQ multiplex PCR; TCRdb keeps in-frame clones, though not all of them. This table holds some 130,000 clones, approximately 86% found once. The CDR3 is made up of 15 amino acids. The junction had 7 bases not matched to a gene; V was cut back by 5 bases and J by 3 bases. CDR1 and CDR2 from the germline V gene are MNHEY and SMNVEV (reference sequence). Specimen: peripheral blood, collected 28 days after the second AZD1222 dose. This receptor was taken from an adult who received the AZD1222 COVID-19 vaccine. The gene calls are TRBV27 and TRBJ1-1; 9 bases are shared with TRBD1. The CDR3 bases are TGTGCCAGCAGTCCCAACAGGGGGCGGGACACTGAAGCTTTCTTT. Its translation is CASSPNRGRDTEAFF.